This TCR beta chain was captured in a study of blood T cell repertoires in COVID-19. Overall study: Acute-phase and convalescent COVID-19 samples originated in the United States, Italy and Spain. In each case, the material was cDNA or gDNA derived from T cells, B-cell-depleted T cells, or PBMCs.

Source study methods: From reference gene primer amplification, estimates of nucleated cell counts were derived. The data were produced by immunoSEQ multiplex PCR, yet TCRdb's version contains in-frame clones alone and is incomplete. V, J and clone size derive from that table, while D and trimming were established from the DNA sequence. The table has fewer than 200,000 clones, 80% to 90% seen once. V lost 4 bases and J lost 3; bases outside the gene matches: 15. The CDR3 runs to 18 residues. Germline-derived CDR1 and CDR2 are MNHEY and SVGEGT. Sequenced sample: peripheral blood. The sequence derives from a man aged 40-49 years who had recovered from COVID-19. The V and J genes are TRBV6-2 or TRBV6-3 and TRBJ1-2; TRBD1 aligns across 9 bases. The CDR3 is CASSSSGTGTPFDYGYTF. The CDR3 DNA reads TGTGCCAGCAGTTCCTCAGGGACAGGGACGCCCTTTGACTATGGCTACACCTTC.